This T cell receptor beta chain was recovered during a study of CXCR3-negative and CXCR3-positive naive CD8 T cells. Points from the study as a whole: TRB CDR3 properties indicated TCR strength, while surface CD5 was similar across naive subsets. CXCR3-negative naive cells had less hydrophobic TRB CDR3s than did CXCR3-positive naive cells. Similar TRBV-TRBJ usage was seen in naive cells (both CXCR3-negative and CXCR3-positive), but memory cells differed.

This CDR3 is built from 17 residues. Germline lookup yields CDR1 MDHEN and CDR2 SYDVKM. The method, 5' RACE with UMI labels, was used to prepare the TRB cDNA libraries. Reprocessing the 5' RACE reads, TCRdb reports a single entry for every CDR3 protein and omits DNA. Recorded for this sample: tens of thousands of distinct CDR3 sequences. A remark on this clonotype: Its antigen is as yet unknown.

The rearrangement joins TRBV28 to TRBJ2-2; checking the TCRdb D call of TRBD2 is not possible without DNA. Sequencing input: naive CXCR3+ CD8+ T cells from blood. Subset indicated: CD45RO-CCR7+CD27+CD95- naive CD8+ T cells expressing CXCR3 (TNR3+). This receptor was obtained from a human donor in good health. Some clones in this sample may be carry-over from other donors' samples. The CDR3 reads CASSLGTSGTYTGELFF.